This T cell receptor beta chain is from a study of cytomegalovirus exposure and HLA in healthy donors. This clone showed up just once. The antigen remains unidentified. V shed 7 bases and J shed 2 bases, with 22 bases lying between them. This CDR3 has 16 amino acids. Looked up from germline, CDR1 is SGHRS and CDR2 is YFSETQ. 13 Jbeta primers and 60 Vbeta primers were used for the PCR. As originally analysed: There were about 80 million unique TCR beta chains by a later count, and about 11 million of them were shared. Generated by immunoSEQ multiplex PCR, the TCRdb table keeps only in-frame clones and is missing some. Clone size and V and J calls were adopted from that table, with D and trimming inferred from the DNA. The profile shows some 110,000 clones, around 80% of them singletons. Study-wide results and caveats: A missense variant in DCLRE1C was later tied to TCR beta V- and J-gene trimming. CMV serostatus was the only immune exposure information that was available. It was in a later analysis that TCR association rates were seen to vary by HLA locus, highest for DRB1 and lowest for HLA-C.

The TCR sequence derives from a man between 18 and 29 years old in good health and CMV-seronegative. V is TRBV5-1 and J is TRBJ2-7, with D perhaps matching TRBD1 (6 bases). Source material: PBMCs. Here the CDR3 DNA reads TGCGCCAGCTCCCAATCAAGTGGGGGCCCGACCTACGAGCAGTACTTC. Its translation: CASSQSSGGPTYEQYF.